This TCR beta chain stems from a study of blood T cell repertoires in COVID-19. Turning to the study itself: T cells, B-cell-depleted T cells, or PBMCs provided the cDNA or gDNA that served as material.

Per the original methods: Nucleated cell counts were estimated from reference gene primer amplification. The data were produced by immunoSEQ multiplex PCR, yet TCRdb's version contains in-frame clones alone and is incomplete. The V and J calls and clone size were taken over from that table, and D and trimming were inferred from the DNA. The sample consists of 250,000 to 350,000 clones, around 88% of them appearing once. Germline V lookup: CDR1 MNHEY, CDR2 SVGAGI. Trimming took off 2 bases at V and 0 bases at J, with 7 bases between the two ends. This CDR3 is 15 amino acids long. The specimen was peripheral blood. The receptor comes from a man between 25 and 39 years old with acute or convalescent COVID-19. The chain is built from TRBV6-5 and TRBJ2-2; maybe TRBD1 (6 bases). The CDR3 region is CASSYAGANTGELFF. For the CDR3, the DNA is TGTGCCAGCAGTTACGCAGGGGCGAACACCGGGGAGCTGTTTTTT.